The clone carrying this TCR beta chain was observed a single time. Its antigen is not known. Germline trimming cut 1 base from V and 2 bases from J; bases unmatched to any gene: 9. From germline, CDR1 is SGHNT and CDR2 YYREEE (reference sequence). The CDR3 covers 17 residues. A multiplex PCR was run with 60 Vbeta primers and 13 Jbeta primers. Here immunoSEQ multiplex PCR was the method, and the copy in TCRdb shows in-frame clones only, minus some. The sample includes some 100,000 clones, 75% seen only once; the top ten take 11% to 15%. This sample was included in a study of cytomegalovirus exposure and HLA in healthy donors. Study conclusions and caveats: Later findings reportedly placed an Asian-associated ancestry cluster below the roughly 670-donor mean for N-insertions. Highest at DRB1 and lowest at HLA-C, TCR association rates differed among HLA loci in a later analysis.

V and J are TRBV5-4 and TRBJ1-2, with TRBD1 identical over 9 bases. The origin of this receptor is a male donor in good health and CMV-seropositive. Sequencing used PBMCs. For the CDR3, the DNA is TGTGCCAGCAGCTTGTCTGGAGGAGGACAGGGGAACTATGGCTACACCTTC. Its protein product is CASSLSGGGQGNYGYTF.